A selection of T cell receptor beta chains follows, all from one sample in a study of shared clonotypes between healthy human individuals. Assay: immunoSEQ multiplex PCR; the TCRdb copy retains only in-frame clones and omits some. The repertoire holds over a million clones, with about 84% as singletons. Material: memory CD4+ T cells from PBMCs. Every receptor here comes from a man aged 18 to 30 in good health. Some clones in this sample may be carry-over from other donors' samples. Each CDR3 is given with its conserved first and last residue. The D gene is left open where the match is weak. Rows give clone size only sometimes, using once, few, many, or a class for an expanded clone.

abundance: few; j_gene: TRBJ1-1; d_gene: -; v_gene: TRBV7-8; CDR3aa: CASSSTWNTEAFF; CDR3nt: TGTGCCAGCAGCTCAACCTGGAACACTGAAGCTTTCTTT
abundance: -; j_gene: TRBJ2-7; d_gene: -; v_gene: TRBV5-6; CDR3aa: CASSFFGDQQYF; CDR3nt: TGTGCCAGCAGCTTTTTTGGGGACCAACAGTACTTC
abundance: -; j_gene: TRBJ2-3; d_gene: TRBD1; v_gene: TRBV6-6; CDR3aa: CASSPAQGASTDTQYF; CDR3nt: TGTGCCAGCAGTCCGGCGCAGGGGGCTAGCACAGATACGCAGTATTTT
abundance: -; j_gene: TRBJ1-2; d_gene: -; v_gene: TRBV28; CDR3aa: CASSFLGQEYGYTF; CDR3nt: TGTGCCAGCAGTTTCTTGGGCCAAGAGTATGGCTACACCTTC
abundance: -; j_gene: TRBJ2-1; d_gene: TRBD2; v_gene: TRBV5-8; CDR3aa: CASSLAGTSRYNEQFF; CDR3nt: TGTGCCAGCAGCTTGGCCGGGACTAGCCGTTACAATGAGCAGTTCTTC
abundance: -; j_gene: TRBJ2-2; d_gene: -; v_gene: TRBV28; CDR3aa: CASSFLNTGELFF; CDR3nt: TGTGCCAGCAGTTTTTTGAACACCGGGGAGCTGTTTTTT
abundance: -; j_gene: TRBJ2-5; d_gene: -; v_gene: TRBV9; CDR3aa: CASSVGASQETQYF; CDR3nt: TGTGCCAGCAGCGTAGGGGCTAGCCAGGAGACCCAGTACTTC
abundance: few; j_gene: TRBJ2-1; d_gene: TRBD2; v_gene: TRBV4-2; CDR3aa: CASSQARRSGSDNEQFF; CDR3nt: TGTGCCAGCAGCCAAGCGAGACGTAGCGGGAGCGACAATGAGCAGTTCTTC
abundance: -; j_gene: TRBJ2-7; d_gene: -; v_gene: TRBV6-4; CDR3aa: CASSQIMGGEQYF; CDR3nt: TGTGCCAGCAGTCAGATAATGGGCGGGGAGCAGTACTTC
abundance: -; j_gene: TRBJ2-5; d_gene: TRBD1; v_gene: TRBV27; CDR3aa: CASRQQGAQETQYF; CDR3nt: TGTGCCAGCAGACAACAGGGGGCTCAAGAGACCCAGTACTTC
abundance: -; j_gene: TRBJ2-1; d_gene: TRBD1; v_gene: TRBV15; CDR3aa: CATSRGTGQGRNEQFF; CDR3nt: TGTGCCACCAGCAGAGGAACGGGACAGGGTCGGAATGAGCAGTTCTTC
abundance: -; j_gene: TRBJ2-2; d_gene: TRBD2; v_gene: TRBV6-6; CDR3aa: CASSISSGKNTGELFF; CDR3nt: TGTGCCAGCAGTATCTCGAGCGGGAAGAACACCGGGGAGCTGTTTTTT
abundance: few; j_gene: TRBJ1-4; d_gene: -; v_gene: TRBV6-1; CDR3aa: CASSGQVFYKEKLFF; CDR3nt: TGTGCCAGCAGTGGGCAGGTCTTCTATAAAGAAAAACTGTTTTTT
abundance: -; j_gene: TRBJ2-2; d_gene: TRBD2; v_gene: TRBV30; CDR3aa: CAWSNGPGGPGELSF; CDR3nt: TGTGCCTGGAGTAACGGGCCGGGAGGGCCCGGGGAGCTGTCTTTT
abundance: -; j_gene: TRBJ1-5; d_gene: -; v_gene: TRBV7-2; CDR3aa: CASSSQGGSNQPQHF; CDR3nt: TGTGCCAGCAGCTCACAGGGTGGTAGCAATCAGCCCCAGCATTTT
abundance: -; j_gene: TRBJ1-4; d_gene: TRBD1; v_gene: TRBV7-9; CDR3aa: CASSLRDSPGEKLFF; CDR3nt: TGTGCCAGCAGCCTCCGGGACAGCCCGGGGGAAAAACTGTTTTTT
abundance: -; j_gene: TRBJ1-2; d_gene: TRBD1; v_gene: TRBV6-5; CDR3aa: CASRRQGNYGYTF; CDR3nt: TGTGCCAGCAGACGACAGGGGAACTATGGCTACACCTTC
abundance: -; j_gene: TRBJ1-2; d_gene: -; v_gene: TRBV6-1; CDR3aa: CASKFTGPSYGYTF; CDR3nt: TGTGCCTCCAAATTCACAGGACCGTCCTATGGCTACACCTTC
abundance: -; j_gene: TRBJ2-7; d_gene: -; v_gene: TRBV9; CDR3aa: CASSVDGYEQYF; CDR3nt: TGTGCCAGCAGCGTAGACGGCTACGAGCAGTACTTC
abundance: few; j_gene: TRBJ1-5; d_gene: -; v_gene: TRBV5-1; CDR3aa: CASSLDGNQPQHF; CDR3nt: TGCGCCAGCAGCTTAGACGGCAATCAGCCCCAGCATTTT
abundance: -; j_gene: TRBJ1-1; d_gene: TRBD1; v_gene: TRBV28; CDR3aa: CASSIISFRQGPTEAFF; CDR3nt: TGTGCCAGCAGTATAATAAGCTTCCGACAGGGTCCCACTGAAGCTTTCTTT
abundance: -; j_gene: TRBJ2-1; d_gene: TRBD2; v_gene: TRBV5-1; CDR3aa: CASSFLAGVRDEQFF; CDR3nt: TGCGCCAGCAGCTTCCTAGCGGGAGTCCGCGATGAGCAGTTCTTC
abundance: -; j_gene: TRBJ1-1; d_gene: -; v_gene: TRBV18; CDR3aa: CASSPSTGGGESFF; CDR3nt: TGTGCCAGCTCACCATCTACGGGTGGGGGGGAGTCTTTCTTT
abundance: few; j_gene: TRBJ2-7; d_gene: -; v_gene: TRBV6-1; CDR3aa: CASSEAGGTEQYF; CDR3nt: TGTGCCAGCAGTGAAGCCGGAGGGACCGAGCAGTACTTC
abundance: -; j_gene: TRBJ1-2; d_gene: TRBD1; v_gene: TRBV28; CDR3aa: CASSRPGTGNYGYTF; CDR3nt: TGTGCCAGCAGTCGTCCCGGGACAGGGAACTATGGCTACACCTTC
abundance: -; j_gene: TRBJ2-7; d_gene: TRBD2; v_gene: TRBV5-1; CDR3aa: CASGGTSGNIAYEQYF; CDR3nt: TGCGCCAGCGGAGGGACTAGCGGGAACATAGCCTACGAGCAGTACTTC
abundance: once; j_gene: TRBJ1-4; d_gene: TRBD1; v_gene: TRBV2; CDR3aa: CASEGTGVEKLFF; CDR3nt: TGTGCCAGCGAAGGGACAGGGGTTGAAAAACTGTTTTTT
abundance: -; j_gene: TRBJ2-1; d_gene: TRBD2; v_gene: TRBV15; CDR3aa: CATSRDGTSGYNEQFF; CDR3nt: TGTGCCACCAGCAGAGATGGGACTAGCGGGTACAATGAGCAGTTCTTC
abundance: -; j_gene: TRBJ2-7; d_gene: TRBD2; v_gene: TRBV6-6; CDR3aa: CASRRLAGVTFYEQYF; CDR3nt: TGTGCCAGCAGGCGACTAGCGGGAGTAACTTTCTACGAGCAGTACTTC
abundance: once; j_gene: TRBJ1-1; d_gene: TRBD1; v_gene: TRBV7-2; CDR3aa: CASSPGTANTEAFF; CDR3nt: TGTGCCAGCAGCCCCGGGACAGCCAACACTGAAGCTTTCTTT
abundance: -; j_gene: TRBJ2-2; d_gene: TRBD2; v_gene: TRBV27; CDR3aa: CASSISGSRPGELFF; CDR3nt: TGTGCCAGCAGTATTAGCGGGAGTCGCCCCGGGGAGCTGTTTTTT
abundance: -; j_gene: TRBJ1-1; d_gene: TRBD1; v_gene: TRBV2; CDR3aa: CASREDRGEAFF; CDR3nt: TGTGCCAGCAGAGAAGACAGGGGTGAAGCTTTCTTT
abundance: -; j_gene: TRBJ1-1; d_gene: -; v_gene: TRBV20-1; CDR3aa: CSGLYTEAFF; CDR3nt: TGCAGTGGGCTGTACACTGAAGCTTTCTTT
abundance: -; j_gene: TRBJ2-5; d_gene: TRBD1; v_gene: TRBV28; CDR3aa: CASSDRTGKTQETQYF; CDR3nt: TGTGCCAGCAGCGACCGGACAGGAAAGACCCAAGAGACCCAGTACTTC
abundance: -; j_gene: TRBJ2-2; d_gene: -; v_gene: TRBV12-5; CDR3aa: CASGLQPNEAGELFF; CDR3nt: TGTGCTAGTGGTTTGCAGCCGAACGAGGCCGGGGAGCTGTTTTTT
abundance: -; j_gene: TRBJ2-5; d_gene: TRBD1; v_gene: TRBV6-5; CDR3aa: CASSLTGTFGTQYF; CDR3nt: TGTGCCAGCAGTTTGACAGGGACCTTCGGGACCCAGTACTTC
abundance: -; j_gene: TRBJ2-2; d_gene: TRBD2; v_gene: TRBV7-9; CDR3aa: CASSLLAGAGELFF; CDR3nt: TGTGCCAGCAGCTTACTAGCGGGAGCCGGGGAGCTGTTTTTT
abundance: -; j_gene: TRBJ1-6; d_gene: -; v_gene: TRBV6-5; CDR3aa: CASSRTNRGSPLHF; CDR3nt: TGTGCCAGCAGTAGAACGAACCGTGGTTCACCCCTCCACTTT
abundance: -; j_gene: TRBJ2-7; d_gene: -; v_gene: TRBV12-2; CDR3aa: CASRLVIKRAYEQYF; CDR3nt: TGTGCAAGTCGCTTAGTTATTAAAAGGGCCTACGAGCAGTACTTC
abundance: -; j_gene: TRBJ2-7; d_gene: -; v_gene: TRBV7-9; CDR3aa: CASSAFGTTYEQYF; CDR3nt: TGTGCCAGCAGCGCCTTCGGTACCACCTACGAGCAGTACTTC
abundance: -; j_gene: TRBJ2-3; d_gene: TRBD2; v_gene: TRBV28; CDR3aa: CASSLRLADTQYF; CDR3nt: TGTGCCAGCAGTTTAAGACTAGCTGATACGCAGTATTTT
abundance: -; j_gene: TRBJ2-7; d_gene: -; v_gene: TRBV2; CDR3aa: CASSGTSYEQYF; CDR3nt: TGTGCCAGCAGCGGGACTTCCTACGAGCAGTACTTC
abundance: -; j_gene: TRBJ2-1; d_gene: TRBD2; v_gene: TRBV5-1; CDR3aa: CASSPGREGVNEQFF; CDR3nt: TGCGCCAGCAGCCCCGGGCGGGAGGGCGTCAATGAGCAGTTCTTC
abundance: -; j_gene: TRBJ1-1; d_gene: TRBD1; v_gene: TRBV7-2; CDR3aa: CASSPQGEGTEAFF; CDR3nt: TGTGCCAGCAGCCCCCAGGGGGAAGGCACTGAAGCTTTCTTT
abundance: -; j_gene: TRBJ2-5; d_gene: -; v_gene: TRBV5-6; CDR3aa: CASSLGGSETQYF; CDR3nt: TGTGCCAGCAGCTTGGGCGGGTCAGAGACCCAGTACTTC
abundance: -; j_gene: TRBJ2-2; d_gene: -; v_gene: TRBV7-8; CDR3aa: CASSSGSLNTGELFF; CDR3nt: TGTGCCAGCAGCTCAGGTAGCCTCAACACCGGGGAGCTGTTTTTT
abundance: once; j_gene: TRBJ2-1; d_gene: TRBD2; v_gene: TRBV5-1; CDR3aa: CASSSRGLAGVGNEQFF; CDR3nt: TGCGCCAGCAGCTCCCGGGGACTAGCGGGAGTGGGGAATGAGCAGTTCTTC
abundance: -; j_gene: TRBJ2-5; d_gene: TRBD1; v_gene: TRBV6-1; CDR3aa: CASSPDRGRSATQYF; CDR3nt: TGTGCCAGCAGCCCCGACAGGGGCCGCTCAGCGACCCAGTACTTC
abundance: -; j_gene: TRBJ1-2; d_gene: TRBD1; v_gene: TRBV6-1; CDR3aa: CASSVGGQVNYGYTF; CDR3nt: TGTGCCAGCAGCGTTGGGGGACAGGTTAACTATGGCTACACCTTC